This is a list of T cell receptor beta chains from one sample in a study of T-cell reconstitution after alpha-beta-depleted transplantation in children. TCRdb re-derived calls from the PCR reads in MiXCR, one entry per CDR3 protein. The data hold more than 150,000 distinct CDR3 sequences, with just over 14% observed a single time. Sequences were derived from PBMCs from the stem cell graft donor, sampled from the stem cell graft. These receptors came from a human donor who donated a stem cell graft to a child with acute lymphoblastic leukemia. Each CDR3 is given with its conserved first and last residue. Size values are once, few and many counts, or a class for expanded clones, and some rows have none.

TRBV6-1 few CASSESRGGYTF
TRBV10-3 many CAIRPTGVSYEQYF
TRBV7-9 - CASSHRASADTQYF
TRBV28 many CASSKLGLSGNTIYF
TRBV6-1 few CASSIPGGLIYEQYF
TRBV29-1 many CSVAPGDRETQYF
TRBV6-2/TRBV6-3 many CASSYSESSYEQYF
TRBV29-1 many CSVEDLFLGERTQYF
TRBV15 - CATSRGGDGNTIYF
TRBV27 few CASSPDRGVDNEQFF
TRBV27 many CASSLVPGANVLTF
TRBV12-3/TRBV12-4 many CASSWGPPGTSRGLFF
TRBV6-5 many CASSSQGFETQYF
TRBV19 many CASSIRTSFREQFF
TRBV4-2 many CASSQDLGVLGEAFF
TRBV5-1 many CASSLAWTDYGYTF
TRBV10-3 many CAISDSSGGEQFF
TRBV20-1 - CSASPFQGPKLEQFF
TRBV6-5 - CASSYPIRWDF
TRBV7-2 few CASSSPRRGNTGELFF
TRBV29-1 - CSVQVGRGGEKLFF
TRBV7-9 many CASSLQGARTEAFF
TRBV7-9 many CASSRRLAGIYNEQFF
TRBV12-3/TRBV12-4 many CASRRTSEFYNEQFF
TRBV7-8 many CASSRPVGSEQFF
TRBV10-3 many CAISDPGQRLYF
TRBV12-3/TRBV12-4 few CASSTGLGGHEQFF
TRBV12-1 - CASGPDIRETQYF
TRBV5-5 few CASSLIRTVRISEQFF
TRBV11-3 many CASSAVTGTGGEKLFF
TRBV29-1 many CSVRAGGQETQYF
TRBV12-3/TRBV12-4 many CASSLLAGVGEQFF
TRBV5-1 many CASSRLGQGTHTEAFF
TRBV7-2 many CASSLDRINNEQFF
TRBV20-1 many CSASGQGHTEAFF
TRBV5-1 many CASSLAGDNYGYTF
TRBV5-6 - CASSLSPSINQPQHF
TRBV29-1 many CSVRQSAGYEQYF
TRBV12-3/TRBV12-4 few CASRYSSGSNTGELFF
TRBV5-6 few CASSLGSGGRETQYF
TRBV11-3 - CASSRPLRGFGYNEQFF
TRBV7-9 - CASRRTGNQETQYF
TRBV6-1 few CASRTPGTGGGKLFF
TRBV12-3/TRBV12-4 many CASSPTGAYGYTF
TRBV20-1 - CSASALGDAYSGNTIYF
TRBV3-1 many CASSRTHNEQFF
TRBV12-3/TRBV12-4 many CASSPTGTGLNTEAFF
TRBV19 many CASIYSLGTGQTEAFF
TRBV20-1 many CSASIAGSKNTEAFF
TRBV15 - CATSRSKETTDTQYF
TRBV5-4 many CASSPLGYGYTF